This T cell receptor (beta chain) originates from a study of T cell responses to AZD1222 COVID-19 vaccine. This table comes from immunoSEQ multiplex PCR, and its TCRdb copy is limited to in-frame clones, with some not included. The table has tens of thousands of clones, over 75% seen once. CDR1 SGDLS and CDR2 YYNGEE come from the germline V gene. V shed 0 bases, J shed 4 bases, and the junction held 1 base outside the gene matches. The CDR3 runs 14 residues. The receptor comes from an adult who received the AZD1222 COVID-19 vaccine. The rearrangement joins TRBV9 to TRBJ1-2, with TRBD1 matching 9 bases. The source material was peripheral blood, sampled 28 days after the second AZD1222 dose. The CDR3 here is CASSVVTGGYGYTF. In DNA form, the CDR3 reads TGTGCCAGCAGCGTAGTGACAGGGGGCTATGGCTACACCTTC.